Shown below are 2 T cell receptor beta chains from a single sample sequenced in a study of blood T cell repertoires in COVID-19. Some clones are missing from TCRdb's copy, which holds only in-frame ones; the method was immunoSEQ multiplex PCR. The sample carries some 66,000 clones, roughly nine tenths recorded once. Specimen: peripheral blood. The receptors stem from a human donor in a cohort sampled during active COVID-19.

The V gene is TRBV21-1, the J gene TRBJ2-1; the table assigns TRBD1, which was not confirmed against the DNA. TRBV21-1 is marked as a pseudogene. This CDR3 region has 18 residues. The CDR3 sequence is CASSKVLRDSQTLSRQFF. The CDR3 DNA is TGTGCCAGCAGCAAAGTTTTAAGGGACAGCCAAACTCTGTCGAGGCAGTTCTTC.

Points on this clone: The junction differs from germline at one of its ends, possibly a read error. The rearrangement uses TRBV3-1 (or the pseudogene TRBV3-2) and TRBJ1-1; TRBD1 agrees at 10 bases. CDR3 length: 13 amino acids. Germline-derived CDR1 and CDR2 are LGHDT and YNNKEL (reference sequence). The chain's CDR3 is CASSQDRGSKGNF. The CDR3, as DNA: TGTGCCAGCAGCCAGGACAGGGGGTCTAAGGGTAACTTT.